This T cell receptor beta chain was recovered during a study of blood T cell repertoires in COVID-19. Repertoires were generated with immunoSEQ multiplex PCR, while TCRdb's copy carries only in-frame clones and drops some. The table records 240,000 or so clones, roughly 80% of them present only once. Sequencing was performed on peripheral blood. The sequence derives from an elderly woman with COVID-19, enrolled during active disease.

DNA for the CDR3: TGTGCCAGCAAGGGGACAAGCACCGGGGAGCTGTTTTTT. Amino acid sequence: CASKGTSTGELFF. This rearrangement joins TRBV6-6 to TRBJ2-2; possible D gene TRBD1, 6 bases. V was clipped by 7 bases and J by 4 bases, with 10 bases between them. The germline CDR1 and CDR2 sequences are MNHNY and SVGAGI (reference sequence). CDR3 length: 13 residues.